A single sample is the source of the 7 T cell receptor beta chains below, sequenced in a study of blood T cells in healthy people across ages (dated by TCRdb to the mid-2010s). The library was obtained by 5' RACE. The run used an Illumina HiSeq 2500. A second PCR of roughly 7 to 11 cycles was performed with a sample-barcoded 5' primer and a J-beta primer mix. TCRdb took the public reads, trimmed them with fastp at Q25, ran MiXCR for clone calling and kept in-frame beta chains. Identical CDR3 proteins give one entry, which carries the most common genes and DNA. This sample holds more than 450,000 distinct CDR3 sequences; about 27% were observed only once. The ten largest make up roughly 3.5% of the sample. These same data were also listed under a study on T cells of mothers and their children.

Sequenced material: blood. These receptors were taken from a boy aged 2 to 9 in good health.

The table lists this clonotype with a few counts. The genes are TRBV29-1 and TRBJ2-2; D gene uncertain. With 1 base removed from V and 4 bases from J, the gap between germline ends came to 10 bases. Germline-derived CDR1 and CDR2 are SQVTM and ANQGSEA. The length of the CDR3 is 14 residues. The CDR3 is CSVEGSLGTGELFF. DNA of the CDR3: TGCAGCGTTGAAGGAAGCCTGGGCACCGGGGAGCTGTTTTTT.

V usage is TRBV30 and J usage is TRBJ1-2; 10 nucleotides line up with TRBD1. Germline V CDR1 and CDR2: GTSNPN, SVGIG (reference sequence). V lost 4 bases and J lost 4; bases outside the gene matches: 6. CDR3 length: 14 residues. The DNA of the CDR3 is TGTGCCTGGAAAGGGGACAGGGGCGTCTATGGCTACACCTTC. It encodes CAWKGDRGVYGYTF.

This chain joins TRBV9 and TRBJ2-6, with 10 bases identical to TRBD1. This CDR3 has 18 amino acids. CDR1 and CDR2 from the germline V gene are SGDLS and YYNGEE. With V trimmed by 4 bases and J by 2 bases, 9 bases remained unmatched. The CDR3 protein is CASSKDRGWPTGANVLTF. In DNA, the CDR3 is TGTGCCAGCAGCAAGGACAGGGGGTGGCCAACTGGGGCCAACGTCCTGACTTTC.

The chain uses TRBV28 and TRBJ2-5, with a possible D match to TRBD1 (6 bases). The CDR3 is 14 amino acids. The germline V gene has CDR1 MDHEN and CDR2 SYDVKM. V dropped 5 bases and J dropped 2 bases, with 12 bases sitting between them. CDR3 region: CASSLDSFQETQYF. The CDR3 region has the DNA TGTGCCAGCAGTCTGGACAGTTTTCAAGAGACCCAGTACTTC.

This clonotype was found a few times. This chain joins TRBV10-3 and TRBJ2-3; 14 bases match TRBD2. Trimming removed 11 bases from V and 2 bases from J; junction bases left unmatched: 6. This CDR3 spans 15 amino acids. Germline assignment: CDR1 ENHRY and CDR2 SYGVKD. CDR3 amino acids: CAAGTSGSATDTQYF. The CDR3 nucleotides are TGTGCCGCGGGGACTAGCGGGAGCGCCACAGATACGCAGTATTTT.

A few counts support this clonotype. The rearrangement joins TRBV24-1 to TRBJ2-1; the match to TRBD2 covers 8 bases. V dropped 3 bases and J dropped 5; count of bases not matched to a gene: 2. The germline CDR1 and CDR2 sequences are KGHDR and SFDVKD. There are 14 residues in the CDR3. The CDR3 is CATSDTGGDNEQFF. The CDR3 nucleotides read TGTGCCACCAGTGATACGGGAGGGGACAATGAGCAGTTCTTC.

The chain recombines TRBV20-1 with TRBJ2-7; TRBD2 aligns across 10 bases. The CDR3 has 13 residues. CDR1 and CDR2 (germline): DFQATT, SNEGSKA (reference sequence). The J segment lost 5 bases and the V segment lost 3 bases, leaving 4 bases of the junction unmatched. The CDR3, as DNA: TGCAGTGCTAGGGTAGCGGGGGGTCACGAGCAGTACTTC. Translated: CSARVAGGHEQYF.